Included here is one T cell receptor (beta chain) sequence, with context. V was cut by 1 base and J by 2 bases, with 12 bases left in between. Germline CDR1 and CDR2: SGHAT and FQNNGV. This CDR3 region has 16 residues. These data come from a study of shared clonotypes between healthy human individuals. Generated by immunoSEQ multiplex PCR, the TCRdb table keeps only in-frame clones and is missing some. The sample has around 2.5 million clones; approximately 94% are singletons. The specimen sequenced was naive CD4+ T cells from PBMCs. Sample subset: CD45RA+ positively selected. The V and J genes are TRBV11-2 and TRBJ1-3; tentative D call: TRBD1 (6 bases). This TCR was sampled from a man aged 18-30 years in good health. Some clones in this sample may be carry-over from other donors' samples. The DNA for the CDR3 is TGTGCCAGCAGCTTAGTGGGAACAGGGACTGGAAACACCATATATTTT. Its translation: CASSLVGTGTGNTIYF.